These 17 T cell receptor beta chains share one sample of origin, sequenced in a study of cytomegalovirus exposure and HLA in healthy donors. PCR was performed using 60 Vbeta and 13 Jbeta primers. Clones were read by immunoSEQ multiplex PCR, and TCRdb kept only the in-frame ones, dropping some. The profile shows 130,000 to 150,000 clones, 79% of them singletons. The sequenced sample was PBMCs. These receptors were taken from a woman aged 40 to 49 in good health and CMV-seropositive.

The gene calls are TRBV15 and TRBJ2-5; a possible D gene is TRBD2 (6 bases). This CDR3 contains 14 residues. Trimming took off 6 bases at V and 4 bases at J, with 15 bases between the two ends. CDR1 and CDR2 from the germline V gene are LNHNV and YYDKDF (reference sequence). This CDR3 is CATSTLRGGETQYF. The CDR3, as DNA: TGTGCCACCAGTACCCTAAGGGGAGGAGAGACCCAGTACTTC.

The V call is TRBV6-1, the J call TRBJ2-3, with D perhaps TRBD2 (6 bases). With 8 bases removed from V and 4 bases from J, the gap between germline ends came to 13 bases. Germline V gene sequence: CDR1 MNHNS, CDR2 SASEGT. The CDR3 spans 13 residues. CDR3 region: CASETTGADTQYF. The CDR3 DNA reads as TGTGCCAGCGAAACTACGGGGGCAGATACGCAGTATTTT.

This clone was seen a few times. V is TRBV4-2 and J is TRBJ2-1, with 11 nucleotides matching TRBD2. Germline CDR1 and CDR2: LGHNA and YNFKEQ. The V and J ends lost 0 bases and 4 bases, in that order; junction bases with no gene match: 2. The CDR3 has 16 residues. CDR3 DNA: TGTGCCAGCAGCCAAGAATCTAGCGGGGGGTACAATGAGCAGTTCTTC. Amino acid sequence: CASSQESSGGYNEQFF.

V usage is TRBV5-5 and J usage is TRBJ1-2; 8 bases are shared with TRBD1. From germline, CDR1 is SGHKS and CDR2 YYEKEE (reference sequence). The CDR3 runs 14 residues. V was pared by 0 bases and J by 8 bases, with 6 bases of the junction left unmatched. The CDR3 coding sequence is TGTGCCAGCAGCTTGGGGACAGGGCTTGGAGGCTACACCTTC. This translates into CASSLGTGLGGYTF.

The genes are TRBV19 and TRBJ1-3; D not resolved. V lost 4 bases to trimming and J lost 1 base, with 11 bases between them. Germline CDR1 LNHDA, CDR2 SQIVND (reference sequence). The CDR3 consists of 15 residues. The CDR3 loop reads CASSNLPGSGNTIYF. Written as DNA, the CDR3 is TGTGCCAGTAGTAATCTCCCAGGTTCTGGAAACACCATATATTTT.

This chain links TRBV11-2 with TRBJ1-1; no definite D call. The CDR3 extends over 14 amino acids. CDR1 SGHAT and CDR2 FQNNGV come from the germline V gene. Trimming stripped 4 bases from V and 4 bases from J, with 13 bases between. The CDR3 sequence is CASSSQVGTTEAFF. CDR3 sequence (DNA): TGTGCCAGCAGCTCCCAGGTCGGAACCACTGAAGCTTTCTTT.

The chain employs TRBV10-3 and TRBJ2-7; no firm D call. The germline CDR1 and CDR2 sequences are ENHRY and SYGVKD. The CDR3 extends over 13 amino acids. V shed 3 bases and J shed 2 bases, with 8 bases lying between them. The CDR3 reads CAISERATYEQYF. DNA of the CDR3: TGTGCCATCAGTGAAAGAGCAACCTACGAGCAGTACTTC.

The rearrangement uses TRBV5-4 and TRBJ1-2; D not resolved. The germline V and J ends were trimmed by 0 bases and 0 bases, with 6 bases remaining between them. CDR1 and CDR2 (germline): SGHNT, YYREEE (reference sequence). The CDR3 runs to 14 residues. The CDR3 spells CASSLGSANYGYTF. CDR3 DNA: TGTGCCAGCAGCTTGGGTTCAGCTAACTATGGCTACACCTTC.

V is TRBV10-1 and J is TRBJ1-2; a possible D gene is TRBD1 (6 bases). In germline, CDR1 is WNHNN, CDR2 SYGVQD (reference sequence). The CDR3 totals 13 residues. Trimming pared 6 bases from V and 4 bases from J, leaving 12 bases between. CDR3 DNA: TGCGCCAGCAGCCAGGACAGCTTCTATGGCTACACCTTC. It is translated as CASSQDSFYGYTF.

The count of this clone is one. The chain is built from TRBV12-5 and TRBJ1-5, with TRBD1 matching 8 bases. The CDR3 is 14 residues long. The germline V gene encodes CDR1 LGHNT and CDR2 FRNRAP. V lost 6 bases and J lost 3; bases outside the gene matches: 4. The CDR3 here is CASGAGGFNQPQHF. CDR3 sequence (DNA): TGTGCTAGTGGGGCAGGGGGCTTCAATCAGCCCCAGCATTTT.

A note on this clone: One end of the junction fails to match germline, which may point to a read error. The rearrangement joins TRBV11-2 to TRBJ1-3; 8 nucleotides line up with TRBD1. The germline V gene encodes CDR1 SGHAT and CDR2 FQNNGV. CDR3 length: 14 residues. In nucleotides, the CDR3 is TGTGCCAGCAGCCTCGACAGGGGTGGAGACACCATATATTTT. This sequence encodes CASSLDRGGDTIYF. The full variable domain, rest sourced from reference TRBV11-2 and TRBJ1-3, is EAGVAQSPRYKIIEKRQSVAFWCNPISGHATLYWYQQILGQGPKLLIQFQNNGVVDDSQLPKDRFSAERLKGVDSTLKIQPAKLEDSAVYLCASSLDRGGDTIYFGEGSWLTVV.

The genes are TRBV27 and TRBJ2-5; tentatively, D is TRBD2 (5 bases). CDR3 size: 16 residues. CDR1 and CDR2 from the germline V gene are MNHEY and SMNVEV (reference sequence). V lost 2 bases, J lost 5 bases, and 18 bases lay in between. CDR3 loop: CASSLGVSTRGETQYF. The CDR3 nucleotides read TGTGCCAGCAGTTTAGGAGTTTCCACGAGAGGGGAGACCCAGTACTTC.

Written as DNA, the CDR3 is TGTGCCTGGCACCCGAGATCCAACTATGGCTACACCTTC. Encoded protein: CAWHPRSNYGYTF. This rearrangement joins TRBV30 to TRBJ1-2; D is unresolved. There are 13 residues in the CDR3. CDR1 and CDR2 (germline): GTSNPN, SVGIG (reference sequence). Trimming cost V 5 bases and J 2 bases, with 12 bases left between them.

V gene TRBV29-1 combines with J gene TRBJ2-5, with D possibly being TRBD2 (5 bases). The CDR3 spans 12 residues. Germline assignment: CDR1 SQVTM and CDR2 ANQGSEA. Trimming shortened V by 4 bases and J by 0 bases, and 6 bases separated the two germline ends. CDR3 coding DNA: TGCAGCGTTGTGGACTACCAAGAGACCCAGTACTTC. This gives the protein CSVVDYQETQYF. The full variable domain, in which reference TRBV29-1 and TRBJ2-5 provide the parts outside the CDR3, is SAVISQKPSRDICQRGTSLTIQCQVDSQVTMMFWYRQQPGQSLTLIATANQGSEATYESGFVIDKFPISRPNLTFSTLTVSNMSPEDSSIYLCSVVDYQETQYFGPGTRLLVL.

The chain combines TRBV7-9 with TRBJ2-3; weak D call: TRBD2 (5 bases). The CDR3 contains 15 residues. Germline CDR1 reads SEHNR; CDR2 reads FQNEAQ (reference sequence). Trimming stripped 3 bases from V and 0 bases from J, with 10 bases between. CDR3 coding DNA: TGTGCCAGCAGCTTCGAGGGCACTAGCACAGATACGCAGTATTTT. Protein sequence: CASSFEGTSTDTQYF.

This sequence joins TRBV19 and TRBJ2-7, with 8 bases identical to TRBD1. The V gene's germline CDR1 is LNHDA and CDR2 SQIVND (reference sequence). The CDR3 has 13 residues. The V gene end was trimmed by 5 bases and the J gene end by 4 bases; junction bases not matched to a gene: 4. The CDR3 coding sequence is TGTGCCAGTAGTGCTCGACAGGGGTACGAGCAGTACTTC. This sequence encodes CASSARQGYEQYF.

This chain connects TRBV6-1 to TRBJ2-7; the D gene is possibly TRBD2 (5 bases). The CDR3 is 13 amino acids. V shed 4 bases and J shed 4 bases, with 11 bases lying between them. Germline V gene sequence: CDR1 MNHNS, CDR2 SASEGT. CDR3 protein: CASSAVLVYEQYF. DNA for the CDR3: TGTGCCAGCAGTGCCGTACTAGTTTACGAGCAGTACTTC.